The T cell receptor (beta chain) described here comes from a study of blood T cell repertoires in COVID-19. For the study at large: The samples span acute and convalescent COVID-19 from the United States, Italy and Spain. The cDNA or gDNA used as material had been derived from T cells, B-cell-depleted T cells, or PBMCs.

As handled by the study authors: Amplification from reference gene primers served as the basis for estimated nucleated cell counts. The method was immunoSEQ multiplex PCR; TCRdb's version includes in-frame clones alone and lacks a portion of them. V and J calls and clone size are given by that table; D and trimming were obtained from the DNA. The sample contains 80,000 to 100,000 clones, 82% of which appear only once. The germline V gene encodes CDR1 SGHTA and CDR2 FQGNSA. Unmatched junction bases numbered 3, after V lost 1 base and J lost 1 base. The length of the CDR3 is 16 residues. This sequence was found in a man in his 70s with active or convalescent COVID-19. Sequencing was done on a sample of peripheral blood. The rearrangement uses TRBV7-2 and TRBJ2-5; 10 bases are a match to TRBD2. The CDR3 loop reads CASSLGIAGGQETQYF. The CDR3 coding sequence is TGTGCCAGCAGCTTAGGGATAGCGGGGGGCCAAGAGACCCAGTACTTC.